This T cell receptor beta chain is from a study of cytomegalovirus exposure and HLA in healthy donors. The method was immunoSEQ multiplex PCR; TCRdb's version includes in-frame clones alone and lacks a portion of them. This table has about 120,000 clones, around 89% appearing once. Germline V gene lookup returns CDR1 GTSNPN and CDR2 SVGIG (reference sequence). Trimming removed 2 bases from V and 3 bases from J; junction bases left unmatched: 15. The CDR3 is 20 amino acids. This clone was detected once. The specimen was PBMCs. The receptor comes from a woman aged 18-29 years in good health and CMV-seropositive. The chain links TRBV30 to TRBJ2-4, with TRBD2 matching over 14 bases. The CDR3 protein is CAWSIHRLAGGPVGKNIQYF. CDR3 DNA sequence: TGTGCCTGGAGTATCCACCGACTAGCGGGAGGGCCTGTTGGCAAAAACATTCAGTACTTC. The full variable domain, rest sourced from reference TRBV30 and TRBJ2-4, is SQTIHQWPATLVQPVGSPLSLECTVEGTSNPNLYWYRQAAGRGLQLLFYSVGIGQISSEVPQNLSASRPQDRQFILSSKKLLLSDSGFYLCAWSIHRLAGGPVGKNIQYFGAGTRLSVL.